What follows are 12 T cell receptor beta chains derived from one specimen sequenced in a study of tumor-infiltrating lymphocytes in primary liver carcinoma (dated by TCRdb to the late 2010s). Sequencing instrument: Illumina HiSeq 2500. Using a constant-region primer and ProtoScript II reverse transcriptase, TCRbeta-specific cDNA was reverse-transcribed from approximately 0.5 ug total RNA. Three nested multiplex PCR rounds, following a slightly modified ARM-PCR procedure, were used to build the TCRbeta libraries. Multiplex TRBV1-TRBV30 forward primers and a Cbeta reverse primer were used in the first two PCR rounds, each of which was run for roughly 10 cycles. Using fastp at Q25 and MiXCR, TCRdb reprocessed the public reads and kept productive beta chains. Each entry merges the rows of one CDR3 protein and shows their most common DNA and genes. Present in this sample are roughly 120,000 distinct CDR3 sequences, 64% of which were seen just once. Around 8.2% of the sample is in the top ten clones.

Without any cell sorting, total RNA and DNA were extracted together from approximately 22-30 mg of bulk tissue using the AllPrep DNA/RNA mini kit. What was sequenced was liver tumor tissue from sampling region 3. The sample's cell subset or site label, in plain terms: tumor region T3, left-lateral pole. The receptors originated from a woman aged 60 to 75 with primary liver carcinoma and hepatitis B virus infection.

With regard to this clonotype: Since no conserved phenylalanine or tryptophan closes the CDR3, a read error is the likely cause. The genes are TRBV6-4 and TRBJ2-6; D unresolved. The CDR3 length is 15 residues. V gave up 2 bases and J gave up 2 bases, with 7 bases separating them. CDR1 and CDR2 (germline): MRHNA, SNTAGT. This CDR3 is CASSDQTAGANVLTL. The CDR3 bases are TGTGCCAGCAGTGACCAGACGGCTGGGGCCAACGTCCTGACTCTC.

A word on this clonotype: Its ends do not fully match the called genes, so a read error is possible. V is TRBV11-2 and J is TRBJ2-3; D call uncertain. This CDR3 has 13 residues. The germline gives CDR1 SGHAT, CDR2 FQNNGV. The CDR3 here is CVSSLDRIDTQYF. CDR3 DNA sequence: TGTGTCAGCAGCTTAGATAGAATAGACACGCAGTATTTT.

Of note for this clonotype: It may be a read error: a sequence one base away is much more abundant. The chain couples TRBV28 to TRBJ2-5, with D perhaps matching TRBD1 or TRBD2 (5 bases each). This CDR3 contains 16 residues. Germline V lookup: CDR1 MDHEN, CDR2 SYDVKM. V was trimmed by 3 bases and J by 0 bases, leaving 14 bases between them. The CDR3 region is CASSFQWGTYQETQYF. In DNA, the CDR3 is TGTGCCAGCAGTTTCCAGTGGGGGACGTACCAAGAGACCCAGTACTTC.

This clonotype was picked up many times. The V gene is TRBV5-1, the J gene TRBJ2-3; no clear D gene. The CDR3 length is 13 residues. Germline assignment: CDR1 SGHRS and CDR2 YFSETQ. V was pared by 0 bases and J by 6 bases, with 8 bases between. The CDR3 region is CASSLAPGDTQYF. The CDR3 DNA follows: TGCGCCAGCAGCTTGGCCCCCGGGGATACGCAGTATTTT.

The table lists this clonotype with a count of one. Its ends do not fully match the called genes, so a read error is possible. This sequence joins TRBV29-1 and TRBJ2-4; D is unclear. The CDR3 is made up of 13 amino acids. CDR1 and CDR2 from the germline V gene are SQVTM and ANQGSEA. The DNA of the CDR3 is TGCAGCCTAAAAGGTCCTAATAAAAACATTCAGTATTTC. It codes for CSLKGPNKNIQYF. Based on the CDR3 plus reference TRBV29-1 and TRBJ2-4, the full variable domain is SAVISQKPSRDICQRGTSLTIQCQVDSQVTMMFWYRQQPGQSLTLIATANQGSEATYESGFVIDKFPISRPNLTFSTLTVSNMSPEDSSIYLCSLKGPNKNIQYFGAGTRLSVL.

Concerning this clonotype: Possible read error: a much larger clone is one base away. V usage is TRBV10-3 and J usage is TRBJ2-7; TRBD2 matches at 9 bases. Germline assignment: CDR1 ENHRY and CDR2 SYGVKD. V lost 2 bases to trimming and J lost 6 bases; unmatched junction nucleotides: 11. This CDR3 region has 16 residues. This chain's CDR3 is CAISEGGSGSPIEQYF. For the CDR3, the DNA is TGTGCCATCAGTGAGGGAGGTAGCGGGAGTCCGATCGAGCAGTACTTC.

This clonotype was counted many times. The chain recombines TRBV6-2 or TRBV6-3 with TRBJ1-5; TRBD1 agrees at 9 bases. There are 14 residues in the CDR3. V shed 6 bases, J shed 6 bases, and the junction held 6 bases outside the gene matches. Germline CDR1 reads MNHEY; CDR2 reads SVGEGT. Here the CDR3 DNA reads TGTGCCAGCAGCTACACAGGGGGCACTCAGCCCCAGCATTTT. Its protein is CASSYTGGTQPQHF.

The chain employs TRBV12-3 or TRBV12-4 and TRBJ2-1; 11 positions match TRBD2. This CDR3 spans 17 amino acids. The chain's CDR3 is CISSFLAGGTSYNEQFF. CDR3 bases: TGTATCAGCAGTTTTCTAGCGGGGGGTACCTCCTACAATGAGCAGTTCTTC.

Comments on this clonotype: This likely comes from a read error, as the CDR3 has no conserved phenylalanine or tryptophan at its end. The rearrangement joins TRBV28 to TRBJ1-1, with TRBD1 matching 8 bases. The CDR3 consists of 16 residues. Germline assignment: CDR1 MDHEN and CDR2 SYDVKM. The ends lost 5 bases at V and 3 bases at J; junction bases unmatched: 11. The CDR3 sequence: CASSPIYRTGHTEAFI. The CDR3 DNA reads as TGTGCCAGCAGTCCAATCTATCGGACAGGGCACACTGAAGCTTTCATT.

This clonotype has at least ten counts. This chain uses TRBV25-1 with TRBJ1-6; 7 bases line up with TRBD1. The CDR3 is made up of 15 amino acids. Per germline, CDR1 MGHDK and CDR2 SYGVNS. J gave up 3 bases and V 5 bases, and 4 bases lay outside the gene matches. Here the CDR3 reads CASSRQGDYNSPLHF. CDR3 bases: TGTGCCAGCAGTCGACAGGGCGACTATAATTCACCCCTCCACTTT.

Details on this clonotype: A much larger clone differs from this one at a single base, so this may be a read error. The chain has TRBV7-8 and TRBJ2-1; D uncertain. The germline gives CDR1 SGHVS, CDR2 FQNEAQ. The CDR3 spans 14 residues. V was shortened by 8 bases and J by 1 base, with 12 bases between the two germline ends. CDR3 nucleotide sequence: TGTGCCAGCCATCAGATCGGGTCCTACAATGAGCAGTTCTTC. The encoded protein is CASHQIGSYNEQFF.

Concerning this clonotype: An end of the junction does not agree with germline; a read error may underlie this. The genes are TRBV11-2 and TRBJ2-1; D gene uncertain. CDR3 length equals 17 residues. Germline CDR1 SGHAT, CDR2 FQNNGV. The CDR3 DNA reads TGTGCCAGCAGCTTTACCCCAGTGAAGAGCTCCTATAATGAGCAGTTCTTC. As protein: CASSFTPVKSSYNEQFF.